This T cell receptor beta chain was identified during a study of T cells after yellow fever vaccination. One entry per CDR3 protein, called by TCRdb with MiXCR from the 5' RACE reads. The sample holds 160,000 or so distinct CDR3 sequences; 6.5% to 8.5% are singletons and the top ten take 2.5% to 3%. Trimming removed 6 bases at V and 0 bases at J, with 8 bases between. CDR1 is SQVTM and CDR2 is ANQGSEA in the germline V gene. The CDR3 spans 12 residues. The V call is TRBV29-1, the J call TRBJ1-1; D gene unclear. The origin of this receptor is a man aged 18-30 years who received the YFV17D yellow fever vaccine. Source: CD4+ T cells sorted from PBMCs, taken 5 days after the first yellow fever vaccination. CDR3 DNA: TGCAGCGTCGACGGAATGAACACTGAAGCTTTCTTT. It is translated as CSVDGMNTEAFF.